Below are 25 T cell receptor beta chains sequenced from a single sample in a study of cytomegalovirus exposure and HLA in healthy donors. In the PCR, 60 Vbeta and 13 Jbeta primers were used. Sequenced by immunoSEQ multiplex PCR; TCRdb stores in-frame clones only, minus some. The data contain 85,000 to 130,000 clones, 76% of them singletons. The sequencing input was PBMCs. The origin of the receptors is a woman in her 50s in good health and CMV-seropositive.

Points on this clone: The junction departs from the called germline gene at one end, perhaps through a read error. This sequence joins TRBV7-9 and TRBJ2-1; TRBD2 aligns across 8 bases. The CDR3 is made up of 14 amino acids. Per germline, CDR1 SEHNR and CDR2 FQNEAQ (reference sequence). The CDR3 loop is CSSSLGSGGNEQFF. DNA for the CDR3: TGTTCCAGCAGCTTAGGGTCGGGGGGGAATGAGCAGTTCTTC. The complete variable domain, with remaining parts taken from reference TRBV7-9 and TRBJ2-1, reads DTGVSQNPRHKITKRGQNVTFRCDPISEHNRLYWYRQTLGQGPEFLTYFQNEAQLEKSRLLSDRFSAERPKGSFSTLEIQRTEQGDSAMYLCSSSLGSGGNEQFFGPGTRLTVL.

The chain combines TRBV7-3 with TRBJ2-1, with 14 bases aligning to TRBD2. The CDR3 length is 17 residues. From germline, CDR1 is SGHTA and CDR2 FQGTGA. Trimming removed 5 bases from V and 0 bases from J; junction bases left unmatched: 3. DNA of the CDR3: TGTGCCAGCAGCCGGACTAGCGGGGGGAGCTCCTACAATGAGCAGTTCTTC. Translation: CASSRTSGGSSYNEQFF.

This chain links TRBV19 with TRBJ1-3, with D perhaps TRBD1 (6 bases). The germline CDR1 and CDR2 sequences are LNHDA and SQIVND (reference sequence). V was shortened by 5 bases and J by 3 bases, with 11 bases between the two germline ends. CDR3 length: 14 amino acids. The CDR3 region is CASSPGGRGNTIYF. Here the CDR3 DNA reads TGTGCCAGTAGTCCGGGGGGCCGTGGAAACACCATATATTTT.

The chain combines TRBV29-1 with TRBJ2-7, with D maybe TRBD1 (5 bases). Per the germline V gene, CDR1 is SQVTM and CDR2 is ANQGSEA. V lost 6 bases to trimming and J lost 3 bases, with 15 bases between them. This CDR3 has 13 residues. For the CDR3, the DNA is TGCAGCGTCGAAAACCAGGGTGGCTACGAGCAGTACTTC. Translation: CSVENQGGYEQYF.

This chain joins TRBV13 and TRBJ2-1; 9 bases align to TRBD2. J gave up 9 bases and V 1 base, and 7 bases lay outside the gene matches. The germline gives CDR1 PRHDT, CDR2 FYEKMQ (reference sequence). The CDR3 is made up of 15 amino acids. The CDR3 DNA reads as TGTGCCAGCAGCTTAGTAAGTAGCGGGGGAGGTGAGCAGTTCTTC. Translation: CASSLVSSGGGEQFF.

The V call is TRBV6-5, the J call TRBJ1-1; the match to TRBD1 covers 10 bases. V was pared by 4 bases and J by 3 bases, with 8 bases of the junction left unmatched. This CDR3 has 16 amino acids. The germline V gene has CDR1 MNHEY and CDR2 SVGAGI. CDR3 sequence reads: CASSSPLGTGDTEAFF. CDR3 nucleotide sequence: TGTGCCAGCAGTTCCCCCCTCGGGACAGGGGACACTGAAGCTTTCTTT.

The chain is built from TRBV11-3 and TRBJ2-1, with D maybe TRBD2 (7 bases). The CDR3 is 15 residues long. Trimming shortened V by 4 bases and J by 7 bases, and 17 bases separated the two germline ends. CDR1 SGHNT and CDR2 YENEEA come from the germline V gene. The CDR3 bases are TGTGCCAGCAGCTCCGGGGGGCCCAATGGTAATGAGCAGTTCTTC. It yields the protein CASSSGGPNGNEQFF.

DNA for the CDR3: TGTGCCAGCAGCCCCCCGAGGGTCGAGGGCTACACCTTC. Protein product: CASSPPRVEGYTF. The rearrangement joins TRBV7-9 to TRBJ1-2; D gene unclear. The V end was cut by 5 bases, the J end by 8 bases, with 15 bases between. There are 13 residues in the CDR3. CDR1 is SEHNR, CDR2 FQNEAQ, per germline (reference sequence).

The chain employs TRBV27 and TRBJ2-1, with TRBD1 as a possible D gene (5 bases). Per germline, CDR1 MNHEY and CDR2 SMNVEV (reference sequence). V was shortened by 6 bases and J by 0 bases, with 9 bases between the two germline ends. The CDR3 spans 14 residues. CDR3 amino acids: CASRSTDSYNEQFF. CDR3 in DNA: TGTGCCAGCAGATCGACAGACTCCTACAATGAGCAGTTCTTC.

The J gene is TRBJ2-1, the V gene TRBV6-1; 9 nucleotides agree with TRBD2. Germline-derived CDR1 and CDR2 are MNHNS and SASEGT. The trim removed 0 bases at V and 5 bases at J, leaving 8 bases unmatched. CDR3 length: 17 amino acids. In nucleotides, the CDR3 is TGTGCCAGCAGTGAAGCCGGGAGCGGGGGGCCTAACAATGAGCAGTTCTTC. It translates to CASSEAGSGGPNNEQFF.

The J gene is TRBJ1-2, the V gene TRBV11-3; possible D gene TRBD1, 6 bases. The V and J ends lost 6 bases and 4 bases respectively, with 24 bases between them. This CDR3 contains 17 residues. The germline V gene has CDR1 SGHNT and CDR2 YENEEA. CDR3 sequence: CASSPWDTKGQPYGYTF. In DNA form, the CDR3 reads TGTGCCAGCAGTCCTTGGGACACAAAGGGACAACCCTATGGCTACACCTTC.

The chain combines TRBV7-8 with TRBJ2-3, with TRBD2 matching over 15 bases. The junction had 9 bases not matched to a gene; V was cut back by 4 bases and J by 10 bases. Germline CDR1 and CDR2: SGHVS and FQNEAQ. This CDR3 is built from 16 residues. The CDR3 region has the DNA TGTGCCAGCAGCTCGGGACTAGCGGGAGGAAGAAGAGCGCAGTATTTT. Translated: CASSSGLAGGRRAQYF.

The chain has TRBV15 and TRBJ1-5, with TRBD1 matching over 7 bases. CDR3 length: 15 residues. J gave up 3 bases and V 5 bases, and 7 bases lay outside the gene matches. Germline V gene sequence: CDR1 LNHNV, CDR2 YYDKDF (reference sequence). As DNA, the CDR3 is TGTGCCACCAGCGGCCGGGACAGTCCCAATCAGCCCCAGCATTTT. The encoded protein is CATSGRDSPNQPQHF.

The gene calls are TRBV27 and TRBJ1-3; a weak D match, TRBD1 (6 bases). V lost 9 bases and J 0 bases, leaving 21 bases between the germline ends. The CDR3 totals 17 residues. Per germline, CDR1 MNHEY and CDR2 SMNVEV (reference sequence). CDR3 in amino acids: CARGGLGRRPSGNTIYF. For the CDR3, the DNA is TGTGCCAGAGGGGGTCTGGGAAGGAGACCCTCTGGAAACACCATATATTTT.

This sequence joins TRBV6-5 and TRBJ1-1; the D is unclear. V was trimmed by 2 bases and J by 3 bases, leaving 7 bases between them. Germline CDR1 MNHEY, CDR2 SVGAGI. The length of the CDR3 is 13 residues. Here the CDR3 reads CASSYTRDTEAFF. In DNA, the CDR3 is TGTGCCAGCAGTTACACCCGGGACACTGAAGCTTTCTTT.

This chain connects TRBV11-3 to TRBJ2-2, with 7 bases fitting TRBD1. From germline, CDR1 is SGHNT and CDR2 YENEEA. The CDR3 sequence is 14 residues long. Losses at the gene ends were 3 bases for V and 5 bases for J; bases not matched to a gene: 3. DNA of the CDR3: TGTGCCAGCAGCTTCACAGGGGTAACCGGGGAGCTGTTTTTT. Translation: CASSFTGVTGELFF.

V is TRBV18 and J is TRBJ1-2, with TRBD1 identical over 7 bases. Trimming at V came to 5 bases and at J to 2 bases, leaving 2 bases not matched to a gene. The germline CDR1 and CDR2 sequences are KGHSH and LQKENI. The CDR3 is 13 residues long. The CDR3 sequence is CASSAGQNYGYTF. The DNA of the CDR3 is TGTGCCAGCTCAGCGGGACAGAACTATGGCTACACCTTC.

Regarding this clone: The junction shows a germline mismatch at one end, possibly a read error. The gene calls are TRBV7-9 and TRBJ2-5; TRBD1 is a possible D gene (6 bases). Germline assignment: CDR1 SEHNR and CDR2 FQNEAQ (reference sequence). The CDR3 length is 12 residues. The CDR3 sequence: CSSSRDKETQYF. The CDR3 DNA reads TGTTCCAGCAGCAGGGACAAAGAGACCCAGTACTTC.

This clone was counted only a few times. The chain couples TRBV2 to TRBJ1-6, with D maybe TRBD1 (5 bases). Germline CDR1 and CDR2: SNHLY and FYNNEI. Deletions cut 7 bases from V and 10 bases from J, with 20 bases between. This CDR3 spans 15 amino acids. The DNA for the CDR3 is TGTGCCAGCAAAGTATCCATTTTGGAGGGGTCACCCCTCCACTTT. Amino acid sequence: CASKVSILEGSPLHF.

This clone is a singleton in its sample. The chain employs TRBV12-5 and TRBJ2-5, with a possible D match to TRBD1 (5 bases). The CDR3 spans 14 residues. Trimming took 1 base from V and 1 from J, leaving 7 bases between them. The germline gives CDR1 LGHNT, CDR2 FRNRAP. Here the CDR3 reads CASGLDDSQETQYF. The CDR3 nucleotides are TGTGCTAGTGGTTTGGATGACAGCCAAGAGACCCAGTACTTC.

This clone has only a few counts. The chain recombines TRBV11-3 with TRBJ2-3; TRBD2 matches at 11 bases. Trimming cost V 5 bases and J 4 bases; bases outside gene matches: 8. This CDR3 comprises 16 residues. From germline, CDR1 is SGHNT and CDR2 YENEEA. The CDR3, as DNA: TGTGCCAGCAGCCAAGGCGGACTAGCGGGCGCAGATACGCAGTATTTT. It translates to CASSQGGLAGADTQYF.

This clone was counted a few times. The V gene is TRBV27, the J gene TRBJ2-6, with TRBD2 matching 8 bases. The V segment lost 4 bases and the J segment 1 base; nucleotides outside the gene matches: 6. Germline CDR1 MNHEY, CDR2 SMNVEV (reference sequence). This CDR3 is 17 amino acids long. The CDR3: CASSSPGGGSGANVLTF. The CDR3, as DNA: TGTGCCAGCAGTTCTCCCGGGGGGGGATCTGGGGCCAACGTCCTGACTTTC.

V and J are TRBV7-6 and TRBJ1-1; weak D call: TRBD1 (5 bases). The CDR3 contains 14 residues. Germline loops: CDR1 SGHVS, CDR2 FNYEAQ. Trimming pared 3 bases from V and 4 bases from J, leaving 12 bases between. CDR3 coding DNA: TGTGCCAGCAGCTTGAATGGGGGAGGCACTGAAGCTTTCTTT. Translation gives CASSLNGGGTEAFF.

This clone was picked up a small number of times. This sequence joins TRBV5-1 and TRBJ1-1; perhaps TRBD1 as D (5 bases). The CDR3 loop spans 14 amino acids. Trimming took off 5 bases at V and 1 base at J, with 12 bases between the two ends. The germline V gene has CDR1 SGHRS and CDR2 YFSETQ. The CDR3 loop reads CASSGAAGNTEAFF. In DNA form, the CDR3 reads TGCGCCAGCAGTGGGGCAGCGGGGAACACTGAAGCTTTCTTT.

The rearrangement uses TRBV19 and TRBJ2-3; 8 bases map to TRBD2. Germline CDR1 reads LNHDA; CDR2 reads SQIVND (reference sequence). The CDR3 extends over 15 amino acids. V was clipped by 5 bases and J by 1 base; unmatched bases: 5. This CDR3 reads CASSPRRGGTDTQYF. The DNA for the CDR3 is TGTGCCAGTAGTCCCAGGCGGGGGGGCACAGATACGCAGTATTTT.